Listed below are T cell receptor beta chains from one sample, sequenced in a study of cytomegalovirus exposure and HLA in healthy donors. Sequencing used immunoSEQ multiplex PCR; TCRdb keeps in-frame clones, though not all of them. The data contain around 120,000 clones, around 10% of them singletons. The source material was PBMCs. The receptors here all came from a man in his thirties or forties in good health and CMV-seronegative. The CDR3 runs from the conserved cysteine through the conserved F or W. D genes are given only for firm matches. Clone size is shown for a subset of rows, as once, few, many or a class of expanded clone.

V gene	clone size	J gene	D gene	CDR3 protein	CDR3 DNA
TRBV5-4	-	TRBJ1-2	-	CASSLDRITGYGYTF	TGTGCCAGCAGCTTGGATCGCATTACTGGCTATGGCTACACCTTC
TRBV28	few	TRBJ2-1	-	CASSLGRRSNEQFF	TGTGCCAGCAGTTTGGGCCGCAGGTCCAATGAGCAGTTCTTC
TRBV2	few	TRBJ2-1	-	CASRSGAPYNEQFF	TGTGCCAGCAGGAGCGGAGCCCCTTACAATGAGCAGTTCTTC
TRBV12-5	-	TRBJ2-1	-	CASAQEASYNEQFF	TGTGCTAGTGCCCAAGAAGCATCCTACAATGAGCAGTTCTTC
TRBV5-1	-	TRBJ1-6	-	CASSLSGILASPLHF	TGCGCCAGCAGCTTGTCAGGAATCTTGGCTTCACCCCTCCACTTT
TRBV5-1	few	TRBJ2-5	-	CASSLAPGEGETQYF	TGCGCCAGCAGCTTGGCCCCGGGGGAAGGGGAGACCCAGTACTTC
TRBV19	few	TRBJ2-2	-	CASMGAASGELFF	TGTGCCAGTATGGGGGCCGCCTCGGGGGAGCTGTTTTTT
TRBV7-2	few	TRBJ2-3	-	CASSLLAYSTDTQYF	TGTGCCAGCAGCTTACTAGCGTATAGCACAGATACGCAGTATTTT
TRBV4-1	-	TRBJ2-3	TRBD1	CASSQDRDRNTDTQYF	TGCGCCAGCAGCCAAGACCGGGACAGAAACACAGATACGCAGTATTTT
TRBV5-5	-	TRBJ2-4	-	CASSLAREENIQYF	TGTGCCAGCAGCTTGGCCAGGGAGGAAAACATTCAGTACTTC
TRBV10-1	-	TRBJ1-2	-	CANQTEPYGYTF	TGCGCCAACCAAACAGAGCCATATGGCTACACCTTC
TRBV4-1	few	TRBJ2-1	-	CASSLQNEQFF	TGCGCCAGCAGCCTTCAGAACGAGCAGTTCTTC
TRBV5-1	-	TRBJ1-1	TRBD1	CASSRTQGVNTEAFF	TGCGCCAGCAGCCGAACGCAGGGGGTAAACACTGAAGCTTTCTTT
TRBV7-9	-	TRBJ2-7	-	CASSPPADHRPYEQYF	TGTGCCAGCAGCCCGCCAGCGGACCATCGCCCCTACGAGCAGTACTTC
TRBV4-3	-	TRBJ1-2	-	CASSQTHLYNYGYTF	TGCGCCAGCAGCCAAACGCACTTGTATAACTATGGCTACACCTTC
TRBV4-2	-	TRBJ2-1	-	CASSQDPRTHNEQFF	TGTGCCAGCAGCCAAGATCCCAGGACTCACAATGAGCAGTTCTTC
TRBV7-6	-	TRBJ2-3	TRBD2	CASSLLAGESTDTQYF	TGTGCCAGCAGCTTACTAGCGGGAGAATCCACAGATACGCAGTATTTT
TRBV11-2	few	TRBJ2-7	-	CASSFNPYEQYF	TGTGCCAGCAGCTTCAATCCCTACGAGCAGTACTTC
TRBV5-1	-	TRBJ2-7	-	CASSQGGYEQYF	TGCGCCAGCAGCCAAGGGGGATACGAGCAGTACTTC
TRBV6-6	few	TRBJ1-2	-	CASANLGQQPYGYTF	TGTGCCAGCGCCAACCTAGGACAGCAACCCTATGGCTACACCTTC
TRBV27	-	TRBJ2-5	TRBD1	CASSNFRDSQETQYF	TGTGCCAGCAGTAATTTCCGGGACAGCCAAGAGACCCAGTACTTC
TRBV4-1	-	TRBJ2-7	TRBD1	CASSQDTGQGSDEQYF	TGCGCCAGCAGCCAAGACACCGGACAGGGTAGTGACGAGCAGTACTTC
TRBV27	-	TRBJ2-7	-	CASSYDSSYEQYF	TGTGCCAGCAGTTATGACAGCTCCTACGAGCAGTACTTC
TRBV5-8	-	TRBJ2-7	-	CASSYREDYEQYF	TGTGCCAGCAGCTACCGGGAAGACTACGAGCAGTACTTC
TRBV6-5	few	TRBJ2-7	-	CATTGTYEQYF	TGTGCCACTACAGGGACCTACGAGCAGTACTTC
TRBV5-4	few	TRBJ1-1	-	CASTLRGGKNTEAFF	TGTGCCAGCACCCTAAGGGGGGGAAAGAACACTGAAGCTTTCTTT
TRBV11-2	few	TRBJ2-7	TRBD2	CASSLDGGTYEQYF	TGTGCCAGCAGCTTAGACGGGGGGACCTACGAGCAGTACTTC
TRBV7-8	few	TRBJ2-7	-	CASSTGHGDEQYF	TGTGCCAGCAGCACGGGACACGGGGACGAGCAGTACTTC
TRBV16	few	TRBJ2-7	TRBD2	CASSQLMAGGPGEQYF	TGTGCCAGCAGCCAATTGATGGCGGGAGGGCCGGGTGAGCAGTACTTC
TRBV19	-	TRBJ2-7	TRBD2	CASSKAGGIDEQYF	TGTGCCAGTAGTAAAGCGGGAGGGATAGACGAGCAGTACTTC
TRBV7-9	-	TRBJ2-1	-	CASSLEVGSEQFF	TGTGCCAGCAGCTTAGAGGTCGGGTCTGAGCAGTTCTTC
TRBV7-2	-	TRBJ2-3	-	CASTLQDTQYF	TGTGCCAGCACCCTGCAGGATACGCAGTATTTT
TRBV5-5	few	TRBJ2-7	TRBD1	CASSLRQGAGEQYF	TGTGCCAGCAGCTTGCGGCAGGGGGCAGGAGAGCAGTACTTC
TRBV19	few	TRBJ1-1	-	CASGSRLSSFF	TGTGCCAGTGGGAGCAGATTAAGCTCTTTCTTT
TRBV28	few	TRBJ1-1	TRBD1	CASSSPDRVTEAFF	TGTGCCAGCAGTTCCCCGGACAGGGTTACTGAAGCTTTCTTT
TRBV18	few	TRBJ1-5	-	CASSQGVGANNQPQHF	TGTGCCAGCTCACAGGGGGTAGGGGCGAACAATCAGCCCCAGCATTTT
TRBV9	few	TRBJ2-3	TRBD1	CASSAPGQGMADTQYF	TGTGCCAGCAGCGCACCGGGACAGGGGATGGCAGATACGCAGTATTTT
TRBV9	-	TRBJ2-2	TRBD2	CASQSGGARTGELFF	TGTGCCAGTCAGAGCGGGGGGGCGCGCACCGGGGAGCTGTTTTTT
TRBV19	-	TRBJ1-1	-	CASSIDMTRTEAFF	TGTGCCAGTAGTATAGATATGACACGCACTGAAGCTTTCTTT
TRBV7-3	few	TRBJ2-2	-	CASSFPGPGELFF	TGTGCCAGCAGCTTCCCAGGTCCCGGGGAGCTGTTTTTT
TRBV11-2	-	TRBJ1-3	-	CASSLEVWSSGNTIYF	TGTGCCAGCAGCTTAGAGGTTTGGAGCTCTGGAAACACCATATATTTT
TRBV27	-	TRBJ1-4	-	CASSFSGTNEKLFF	TGTGCCAGCAGTTTCAGTGGAACTAATGAAAAACTGTTTTTT